This entry is about one T cell receptor beta chain. Its antigen is undetermined. Sample time point: sample taken at primary tumor resection. Sequencing was performed on whole RNA extracted from tumor and nontumor lung tissue, or from frozen PBMC, and the material was left unsorted. TCRdb used MiXCR to reprocess the 5' RACE reads, holding one entry per CDR3 protein. Among under 75,000 distinct CDR3 sequences, 8.4% were seen once, and the ten largest hold approximately 16%. The data originate from a study of spatial heterogeneity in lung cancer. Study-level findings and limits: In blood, ubiquitous expanded tumor TCRs appeared more at resection than follow-up.

This receptor was identified in a female donor with early-stage non-small cell lung cancer. The sequenced sample was PBMCs, obtained at surgery.

In nucleotides, the CDR3 is TGTGCCAGCAGCTTAAGTCAACAGGGTGGCAATGAGCAGTTCTTC. Its translation is CASSLSQQGGNEQFF. The chain is built from TRBV7-3 and TRBJ2-1; possibly TRBD1 for D (6 bases). Trimming took 1 base from V and 6 from J, leaving 13 bases between them. Looked up from germline, CDR1 is SGHTA and CDR2 is FQGTGA. The CDR3 is 15 amino acids. The entire variable domain, with the rest obtained from reference TRBV7-3 and TRBJ2-1, is as follows: GAGVSQTPSNKVTEKGKYVELRCDPISGHTALYWYRQSLGQGPEFLIYFQGTGAADDSGLPNDRFFAVRPEGSVSTLKIQRTERGDSAVYLCASSLSQQGGNEQFFGPGTRLTVL.